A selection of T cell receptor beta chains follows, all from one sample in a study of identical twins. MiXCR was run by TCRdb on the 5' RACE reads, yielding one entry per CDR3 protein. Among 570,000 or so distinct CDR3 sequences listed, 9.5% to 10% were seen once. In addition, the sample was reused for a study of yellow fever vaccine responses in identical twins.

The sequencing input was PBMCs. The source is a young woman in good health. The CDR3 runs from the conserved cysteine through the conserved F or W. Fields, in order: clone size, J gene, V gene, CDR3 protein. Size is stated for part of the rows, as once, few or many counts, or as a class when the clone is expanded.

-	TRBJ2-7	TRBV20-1	CSARIPSGGYEQYF
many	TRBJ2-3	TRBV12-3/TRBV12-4	CASKASGDPDTQYF
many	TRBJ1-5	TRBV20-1	CSASVRVTQPQHF
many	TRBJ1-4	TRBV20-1	CSARLNEKLFF
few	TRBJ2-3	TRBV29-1	CSVPTSGRVDTQYF
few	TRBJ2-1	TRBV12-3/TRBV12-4	CASSSRVGEVLGHEQFF
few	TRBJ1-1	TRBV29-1	CSVERDMNTEAFF
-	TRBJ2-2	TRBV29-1	CSAGELLSGTRELFF
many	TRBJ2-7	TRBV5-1	CASSGTGTIYEQYF
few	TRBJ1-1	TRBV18	CASSPGAGGENTEAFF
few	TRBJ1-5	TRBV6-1	CASSELGRNSNQPQHF
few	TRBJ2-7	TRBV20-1	CSARDTTGDLAYEQYF
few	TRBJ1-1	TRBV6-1	CASSRPGNMNTEAFF
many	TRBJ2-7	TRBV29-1	CSAQEGLAGPYEQYF
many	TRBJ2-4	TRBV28	CASSLTSGTIAKNIQYF
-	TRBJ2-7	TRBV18	CASSPQAGPNEQYF
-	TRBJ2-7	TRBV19	CASKYREGTYEQYF
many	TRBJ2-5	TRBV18	CASSPREEKETQYF
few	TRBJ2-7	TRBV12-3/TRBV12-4	CASSLKRGVYEQYF
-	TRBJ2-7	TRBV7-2	CASSLRRGSLEQYF
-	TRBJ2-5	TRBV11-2	CASRTPGAETQYF
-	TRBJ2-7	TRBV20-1	CSARDFGGSLEQYF
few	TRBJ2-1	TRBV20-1	CSARDPSGGAVEQFF
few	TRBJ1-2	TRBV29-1	CADRDQPTNYGYTF
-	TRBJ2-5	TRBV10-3	CAISPGQGGETQYF
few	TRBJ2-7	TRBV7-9	CASNTLAGAYEQYF
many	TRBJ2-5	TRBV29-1	CSVDKRTGETQYF
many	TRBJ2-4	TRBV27	CASSSSWLAKNIQYF
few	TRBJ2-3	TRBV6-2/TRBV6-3	CASSRDADPWTDTQYF
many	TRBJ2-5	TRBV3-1	CASSQPGQGLQETQYF
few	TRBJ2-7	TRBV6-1	CASKMDGGANYEQYF
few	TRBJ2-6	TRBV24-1	CAAILTSGANVLTF
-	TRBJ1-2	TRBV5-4	CASSLGVERYGYTF
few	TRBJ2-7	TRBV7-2	CASSFVGTGKTYEQYF
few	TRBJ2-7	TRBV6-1	CAIIRTESSYEQYF
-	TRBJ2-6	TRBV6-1	CASSVQGFGANVLTF
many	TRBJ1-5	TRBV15	CATSRKTEGNQPQHF
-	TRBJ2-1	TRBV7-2	CASSPRWGTSSYNEQFF
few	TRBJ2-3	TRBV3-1	CASSQVSADTQYF
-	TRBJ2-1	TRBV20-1	CSATPGTSSYNEQFF
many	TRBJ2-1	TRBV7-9	CASSLVAGANEQFF
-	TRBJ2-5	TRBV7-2	CASSLYLGTGGETQYF
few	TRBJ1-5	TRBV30	CAWSVVRSGPNQPQHF
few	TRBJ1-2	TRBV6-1	CASTGTHRNYGYTF
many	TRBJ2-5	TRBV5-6	CASSLRQRPYQETQYF
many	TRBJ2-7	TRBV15	CATSSRGEQYF
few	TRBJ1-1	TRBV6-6	CASSYGAGSMNTEAFF
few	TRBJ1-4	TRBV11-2	CASSLKTSDNEKLFF
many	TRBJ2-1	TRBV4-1	CASSHAGSYNEQFF
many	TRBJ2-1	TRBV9	CASSVAYNEQFF
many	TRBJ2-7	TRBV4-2	CASSQDLAYEQYF
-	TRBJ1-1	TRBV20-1	CSANQPNTEAFF
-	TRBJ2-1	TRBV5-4	CASRPAEYNEQFF
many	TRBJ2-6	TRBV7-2	CASSLRGPGANVLTF
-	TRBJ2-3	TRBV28	CASSTRKRVQRTDTQYF
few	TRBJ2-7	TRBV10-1	CASSESKAGRSYEQYF
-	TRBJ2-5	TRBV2	CASSEGGSYQETQYF